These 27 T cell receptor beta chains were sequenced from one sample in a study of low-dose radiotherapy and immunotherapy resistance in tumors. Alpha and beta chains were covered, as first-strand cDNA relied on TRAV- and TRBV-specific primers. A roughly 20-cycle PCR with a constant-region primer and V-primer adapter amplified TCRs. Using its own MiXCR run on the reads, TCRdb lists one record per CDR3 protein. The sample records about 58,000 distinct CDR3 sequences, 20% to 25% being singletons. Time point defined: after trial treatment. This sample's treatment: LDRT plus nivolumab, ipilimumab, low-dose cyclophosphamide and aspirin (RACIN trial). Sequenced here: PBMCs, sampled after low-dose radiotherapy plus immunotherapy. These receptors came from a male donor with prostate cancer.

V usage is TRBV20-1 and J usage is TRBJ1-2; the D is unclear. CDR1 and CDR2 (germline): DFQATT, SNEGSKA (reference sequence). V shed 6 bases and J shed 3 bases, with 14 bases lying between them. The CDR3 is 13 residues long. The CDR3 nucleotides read TGCAGTGCCCGCATAAACGGGGACTATGGCTACACCTTC. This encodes CSARINGDYGYTF.

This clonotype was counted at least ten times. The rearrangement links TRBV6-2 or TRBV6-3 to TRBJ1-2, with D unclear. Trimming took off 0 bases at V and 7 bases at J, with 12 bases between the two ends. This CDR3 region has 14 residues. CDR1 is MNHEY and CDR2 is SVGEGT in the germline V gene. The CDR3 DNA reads TGTGCCAGCAGTTACTCGCGCTGGGATGGTGGCTACACCTTC. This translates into CASSYSRWDGGYTF.

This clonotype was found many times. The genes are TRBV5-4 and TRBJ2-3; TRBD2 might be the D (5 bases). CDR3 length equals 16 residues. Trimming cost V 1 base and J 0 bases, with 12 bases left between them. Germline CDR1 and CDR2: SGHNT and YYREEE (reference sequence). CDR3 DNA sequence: TGTGCCAGCAGCTTGCAGCTAGCAGGAAGCACAGATACGCAGTATTTT. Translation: CASSLQLAGSTDTQYF.

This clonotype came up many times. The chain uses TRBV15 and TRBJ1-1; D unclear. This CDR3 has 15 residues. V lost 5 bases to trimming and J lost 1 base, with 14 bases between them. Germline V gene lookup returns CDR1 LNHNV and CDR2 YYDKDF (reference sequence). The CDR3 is CATSGNRPANTEAFF. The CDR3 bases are TGTGCCACCAGCGGCAACCGACCCGCGAACACTGAAGCTTTCTTT.

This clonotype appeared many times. This chain's CDR3 is CASSESMSPLHF. As DNA, the CDR3 is TGTGCCAGCAGCGAGAGCATGTCACCCCTCCACTTT. This chain connects TRBV7-8 to TRBJ1-6; D ambiguous. Trimming shortened V by 5 bases and J by 10 bases, and 9 bases separated the two germline ends. The V gene's germline CDR1 is SGHVS and CDR2 FQNEAQ. The length of the CDR3 is 12 residues.

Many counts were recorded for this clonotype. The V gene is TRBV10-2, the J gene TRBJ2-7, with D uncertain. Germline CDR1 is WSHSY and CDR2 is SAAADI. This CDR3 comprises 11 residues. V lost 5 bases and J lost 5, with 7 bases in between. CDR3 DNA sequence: TGCGCCAGCAGTACTTTCGACGAGCAGTACTTC. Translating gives CASSTFDEQYF.

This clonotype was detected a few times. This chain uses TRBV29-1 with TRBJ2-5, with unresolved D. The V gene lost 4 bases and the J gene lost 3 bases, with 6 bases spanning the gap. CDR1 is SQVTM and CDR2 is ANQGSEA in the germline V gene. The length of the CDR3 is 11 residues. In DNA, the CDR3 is TGCAGCGTTGGCCCGGAAGAGACCCAGTACTTC. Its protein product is CSVGPEETQYF. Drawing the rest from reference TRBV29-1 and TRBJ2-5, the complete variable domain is SAVISQKPSRDICQRGTSLTIQCQVDSQVTMMFWYRQQPGQSLTLIATANQGSEATYESGFVIDKFPISRPNLTFSTLTVSNMSPEDSSIYLCSVGPEETQYFGPGTRLLVL.

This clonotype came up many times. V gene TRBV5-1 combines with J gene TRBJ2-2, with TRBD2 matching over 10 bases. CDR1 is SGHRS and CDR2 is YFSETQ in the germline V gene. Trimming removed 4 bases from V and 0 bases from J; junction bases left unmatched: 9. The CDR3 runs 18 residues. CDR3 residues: CASSMGGLAGANTGELFF. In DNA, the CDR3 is TGCGCCAGCAGCATGGGGGGTCTAGCGGGAGCGAACACCGGGGAGCTGTTTTTT.

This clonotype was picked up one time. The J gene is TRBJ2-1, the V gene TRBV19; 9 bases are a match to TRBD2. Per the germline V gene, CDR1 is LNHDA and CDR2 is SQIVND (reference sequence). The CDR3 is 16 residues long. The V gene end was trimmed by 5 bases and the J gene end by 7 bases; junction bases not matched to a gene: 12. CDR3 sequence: CASSEEGAGGLNEQFF. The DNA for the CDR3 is TGTGCCAGTAGTGAGGAGGGAGCGGGGGGCCTGAATGAGCAGTTCTTC.

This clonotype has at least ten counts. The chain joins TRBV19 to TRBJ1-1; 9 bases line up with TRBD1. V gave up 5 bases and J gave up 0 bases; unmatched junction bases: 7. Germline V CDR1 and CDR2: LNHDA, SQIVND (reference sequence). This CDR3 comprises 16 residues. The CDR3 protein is CASSWGQGGMNTEAFF. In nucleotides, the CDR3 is TGTGCCAGTAGTTGGGGACAGGGAGGGATGAACACTGAAGCTTTCTTT. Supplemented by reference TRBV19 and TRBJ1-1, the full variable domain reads DGGITQSPKYLFRKEGQNVTLSCEQNLNHDAMYWYRQDPGQGLRLIYYSQIVNDFQKGDIAEGYSVSREKKESFPLTVTSAQKNPTAFYLCASSWGQGGMNTEAFFGQGTRLTVV.

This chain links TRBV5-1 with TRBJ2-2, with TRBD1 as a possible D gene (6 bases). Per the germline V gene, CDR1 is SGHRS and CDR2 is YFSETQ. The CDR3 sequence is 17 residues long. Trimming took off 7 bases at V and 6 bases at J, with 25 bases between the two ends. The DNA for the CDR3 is TGCGCCAGCTCTATATGGGGGCTGGGGGAGTGGTCCGGGGAGCTGTTTTTT. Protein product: CASSIWGLGEWSGELFF.

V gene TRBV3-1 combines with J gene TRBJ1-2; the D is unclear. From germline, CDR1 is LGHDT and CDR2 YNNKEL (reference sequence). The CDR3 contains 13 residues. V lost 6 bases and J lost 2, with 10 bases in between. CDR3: CASRPDKNYGYTF. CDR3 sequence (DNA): TGTGCCAGCAGGCCCGACAAGAACTATGGCTACACCTTC.

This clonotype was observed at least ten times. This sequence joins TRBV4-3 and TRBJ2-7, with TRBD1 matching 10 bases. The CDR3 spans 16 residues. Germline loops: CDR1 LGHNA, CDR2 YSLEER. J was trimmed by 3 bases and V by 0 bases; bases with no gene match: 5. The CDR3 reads CASSQDRGQGYYEQYF. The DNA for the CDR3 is TGCGCCAGCAGCCAAGATAGGGGACAGGGGTACTACGAGCAGTACTTC.

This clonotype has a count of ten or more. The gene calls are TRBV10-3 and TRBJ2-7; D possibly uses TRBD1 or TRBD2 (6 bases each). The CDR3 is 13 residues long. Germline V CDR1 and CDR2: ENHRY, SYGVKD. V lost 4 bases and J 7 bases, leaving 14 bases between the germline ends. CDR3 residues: CAISAGGGGEQYF. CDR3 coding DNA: TGTGCCATCAGTGCTGGAGGGGGTGGGGAGCAGTACTTC.

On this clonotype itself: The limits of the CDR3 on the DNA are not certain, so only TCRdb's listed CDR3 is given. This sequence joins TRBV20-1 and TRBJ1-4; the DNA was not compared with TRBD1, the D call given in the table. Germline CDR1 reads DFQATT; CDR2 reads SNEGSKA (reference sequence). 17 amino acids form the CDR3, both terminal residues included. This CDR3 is CSARDSARTGPEKLFFF.

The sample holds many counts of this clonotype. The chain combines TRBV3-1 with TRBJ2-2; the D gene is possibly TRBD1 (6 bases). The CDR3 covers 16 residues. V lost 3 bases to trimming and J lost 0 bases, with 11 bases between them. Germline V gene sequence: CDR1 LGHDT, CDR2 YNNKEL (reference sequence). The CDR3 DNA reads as TGTGCCAGCAGCCATTCTCGGACAGCGAACACCGGGGAGCTGTTTTTT. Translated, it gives CASSHSRTANTGELFF.

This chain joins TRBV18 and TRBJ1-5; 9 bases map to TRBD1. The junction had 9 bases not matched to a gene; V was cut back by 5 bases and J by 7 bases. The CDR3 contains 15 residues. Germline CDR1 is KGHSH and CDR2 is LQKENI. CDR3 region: CASSDGTGREQPQHF. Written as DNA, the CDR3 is TGTGCCAGCTCAGACGGGACAGGGCGTGAACAGCCCCAGCATTTT.

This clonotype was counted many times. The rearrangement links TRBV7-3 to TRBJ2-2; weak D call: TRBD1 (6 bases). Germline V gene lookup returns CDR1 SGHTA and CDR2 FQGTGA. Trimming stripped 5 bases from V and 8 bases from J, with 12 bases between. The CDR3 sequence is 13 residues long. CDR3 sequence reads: CASSMDRIGELFF. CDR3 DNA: TGTGCCAGCAGCATGGACAGAATTGGGGAGCTGTTTTTT.

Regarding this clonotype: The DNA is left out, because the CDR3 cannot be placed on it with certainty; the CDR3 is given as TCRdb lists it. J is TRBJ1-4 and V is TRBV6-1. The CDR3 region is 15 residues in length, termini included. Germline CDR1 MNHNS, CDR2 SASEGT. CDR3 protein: CASSETLSGVKLFFF.

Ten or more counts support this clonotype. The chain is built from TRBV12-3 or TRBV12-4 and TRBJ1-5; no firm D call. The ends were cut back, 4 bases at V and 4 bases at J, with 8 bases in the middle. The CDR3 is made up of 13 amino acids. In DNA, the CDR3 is TGTGCCAGCAGTTCGGATCCTAATCAGCCCCAGCATTTT. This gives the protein CASSSDPNQPQHF.

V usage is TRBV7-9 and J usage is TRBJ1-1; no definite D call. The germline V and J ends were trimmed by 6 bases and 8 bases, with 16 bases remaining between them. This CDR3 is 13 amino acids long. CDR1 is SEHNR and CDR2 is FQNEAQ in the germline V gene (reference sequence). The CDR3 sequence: CASRPTMLEEAFF. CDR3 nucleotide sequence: TGTGCCAGCAGACCTACGATGCTTGAAGAAGCTTTCTTT.

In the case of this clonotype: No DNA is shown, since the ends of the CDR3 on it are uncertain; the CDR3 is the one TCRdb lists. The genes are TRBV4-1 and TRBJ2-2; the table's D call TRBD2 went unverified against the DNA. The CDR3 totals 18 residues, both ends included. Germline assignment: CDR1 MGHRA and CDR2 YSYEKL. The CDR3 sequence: CASSQPTSGGKGGELFFF.

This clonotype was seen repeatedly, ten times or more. CDR3: CASSNTPGQETQYF. The CDR3 region has the DNA TGTGCCAGCAGTAATACCCCGGGACAAGAGACCCAGTACTTC. V and J are TRBV7-9 and TRBJ2-5; D perhaps matches TRBD2 (5 bases). Trimming shortened V by 6 bases and J by 2 bases, and 13 bases separated the two germline ends. The CDR3 has 14 residues. Germline V CDR1 and CDR2: SEHNR, FQNEAQ (reference sequence).

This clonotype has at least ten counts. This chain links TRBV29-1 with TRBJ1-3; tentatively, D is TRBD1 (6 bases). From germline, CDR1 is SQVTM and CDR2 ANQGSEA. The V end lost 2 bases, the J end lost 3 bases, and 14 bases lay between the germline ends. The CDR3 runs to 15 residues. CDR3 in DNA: TGCAGCGTTGAATTTCCAAACAGGGTTGGAAACACCATATATTTT. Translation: CSVEFPNRVGNTIYF.

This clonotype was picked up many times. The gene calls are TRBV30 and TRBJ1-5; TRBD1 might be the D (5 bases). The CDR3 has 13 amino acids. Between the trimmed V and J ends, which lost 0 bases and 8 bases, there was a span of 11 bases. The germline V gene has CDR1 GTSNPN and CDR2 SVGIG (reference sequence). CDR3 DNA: TGTGCCTGGAGTGTTTCGGGGGGTAAGCCCCAGCATTTT. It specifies CAWSVSGGKPQHF.

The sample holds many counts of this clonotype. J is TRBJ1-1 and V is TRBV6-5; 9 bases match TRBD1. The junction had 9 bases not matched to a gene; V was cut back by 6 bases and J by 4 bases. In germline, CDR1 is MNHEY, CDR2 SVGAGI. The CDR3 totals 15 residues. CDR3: CASSPRRQGVTEAFF. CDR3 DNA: TGTGCCAGCAGCCCCAGACGACAGGGGGTCACTGAAGCTTTCTTT.

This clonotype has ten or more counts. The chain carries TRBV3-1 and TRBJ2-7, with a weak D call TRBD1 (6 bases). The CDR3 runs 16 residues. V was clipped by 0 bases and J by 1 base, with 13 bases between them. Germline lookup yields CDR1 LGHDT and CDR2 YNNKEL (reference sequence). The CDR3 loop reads CASSQDSRGHSYEQYF. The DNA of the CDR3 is TGTGCCAGCAGCCAAGATAGCAGGGGACATTCCTACGAGCAGTACTTC.